The present entry profiles one TCR beta chain with its context. This entry belongs to a study of blood T cell repertoires in COVID-19. Study-level information: PBMCs, B-cell-depleted T cells, or T cells were the source of the cDNA or gDNA that made up the material.

CDR3 length: 12 amino acids. Trimming cost V 3 bases and J 1 base, with 3 bases left between them. The germline CDR1 and CDR2 sequences are WSHSY and SAAADI. How the authors handled the data: Nucleated cell number was recorded as an estimate derived from reference gene primer amplification. Profiling relied on immunoSEQ multiplex PCR, and the TCRdb table lists in-frame clones only, not all of them. V and J calls and clone size come straight from that table; D and trimming were deduced from the DNA. The sample contains 50,000 to 75,000 clones, nearly 90% of which appear only once. The gene calls are TRBV10-2 and TRBJ2-5; no reliable D call. The sample consisted of peripheral blood. The TCR sequence derives from a man aged 60 to 75 with acute or convalescent COVID-19. The CDR3 DNA reads TGCGCCAGCAGTGATATCCAAGAGACCCAGTACTTC. Amino acid sequence: CASSDIQETQYF.